The following is a T cell receptor beta chain sequence with its context. The antigen remains unidentified. The data stem from a study of cytomegalovirus exposure and HLA in healthy donors. Whole-study findings and limits: A later analysis appeared to link common viral pathogens to several of the most significant clusters. In a later analysis, HLA-associated TCR beta chains were more clonally expanded than equally common others.

Primers for the PCR totalled 60 Vbeta and 13 Jbeta. Here immunoSEQ multiplex PCR was the method, and the copy in TCRdb shows in-frame clones only, minus some. This table holds roughly 83,000 clones, 65% to 80% found once. The CDR3 totals 16 residues. V lost 1 base and J lost 1; bases outside the gene matches: 5. Germline-derived CDR1 and CDR2 are SGHVS and FQNEAQ. The receptor was isolated from a man in his sixties in good health and CMV-seronegative. Source material: PBMCs. This rearrangement joins TRBV7-8 to TRBJ2-7; 9 bases agree with TRBD2. CDR3: CASSLDQAGGSYEQYF. CDR3 nucleotides: TGTGCCAGCAGCTTAGACCAAGCGGGGGGATCCTACGAGCAGTACTTC.